This T cell receptor beta chain was recorded in a study of T-cell memory formation after mild COVID-19. Study-wide results and caveats: Some SARS-CoV-2-responding clones were already detected in memory before infection. Contracting CD4+ clones lay largely in CM and EM, with CD8+ ones residing in EMRA. Confirmation of SARS-CoV-2 specificity was lacking for second-wave clones peaking day 37.

This clonotype occurred a few times. The antigen remains unidentified. The V end was cut by 0 bases, the J end by 4 bases, with 21 bases between. CDR3 length equals 18 residues. In germline, CDR1 is MNHEY, CDR2 SVGAGI. After 5'RACE with constant-segment primers, TCR alpha and TCR beta cDNA libraries carrying sample barcodes and UMIs were obtained. TCRdb passed the 5' RACE reads through MiXCR, listing each CDR3 protein once. The repertoire includes about 340,000 distinct CDR3 sequences, 13% of them detected once, and about a fifth sits in the top ten. The chain links TRBV6-5 to TRBJ1-2; D gene unclear. Source material: PBMCs or a T cell subset sorted from them (not recorded which). This TCR was sampled from a man younger than 35 who had mild COVID-19 (a few samples of this study predate the infection). Cell type and time point are not known. Written as DNA, the CDR3 is TGTGCCAGCAGTTACTCGTTTAGGTTTCTGGAGCAGTCCTATGGCTACACCTTC. Translated: CASSYSFRFLEQSYGYTF.